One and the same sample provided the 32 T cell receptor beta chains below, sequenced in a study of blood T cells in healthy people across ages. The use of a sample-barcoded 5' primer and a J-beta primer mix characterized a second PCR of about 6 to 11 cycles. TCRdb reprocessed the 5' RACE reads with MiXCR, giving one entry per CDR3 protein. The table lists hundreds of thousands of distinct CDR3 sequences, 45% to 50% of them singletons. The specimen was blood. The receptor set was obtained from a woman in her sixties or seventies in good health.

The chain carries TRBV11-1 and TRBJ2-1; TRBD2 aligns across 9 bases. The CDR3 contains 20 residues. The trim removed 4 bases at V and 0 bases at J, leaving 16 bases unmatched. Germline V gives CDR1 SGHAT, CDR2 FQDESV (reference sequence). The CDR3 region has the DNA TGTGCCAGCAGCTCCATCGGCGGGAGGGCCCTTGGTGACTCCTACAATGAGCAGTTCTTC. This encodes CASSSIGGRALGDSYNEQFF.

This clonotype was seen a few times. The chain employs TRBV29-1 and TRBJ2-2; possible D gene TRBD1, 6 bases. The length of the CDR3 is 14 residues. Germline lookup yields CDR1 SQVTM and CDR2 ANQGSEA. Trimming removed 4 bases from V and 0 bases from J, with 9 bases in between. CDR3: CSVVGAANTGELFF. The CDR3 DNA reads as TGCAGCGTTGTGGGGGCGGCGAACACCGGGGAGCTGTTTTTT.

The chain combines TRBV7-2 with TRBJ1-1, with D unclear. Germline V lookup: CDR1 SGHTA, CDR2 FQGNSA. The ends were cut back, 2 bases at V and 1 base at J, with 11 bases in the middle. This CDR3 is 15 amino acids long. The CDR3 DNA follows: TGTGCCAGCAGCTTATTTAGGATAGGGAACACTGAAGCTTTCTTT. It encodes CASSLFRIGNTEAFF.

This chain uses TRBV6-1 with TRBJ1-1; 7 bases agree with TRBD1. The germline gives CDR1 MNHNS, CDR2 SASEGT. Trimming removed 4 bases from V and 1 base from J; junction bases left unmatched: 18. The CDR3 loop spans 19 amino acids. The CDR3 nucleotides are TGTGCCAGCAGTGGGAGGTTTCCGGCACCCGGGACAGAGAACACTGAAGCTTTCTTT. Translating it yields CASSGRFPAPGTENTEAFF.

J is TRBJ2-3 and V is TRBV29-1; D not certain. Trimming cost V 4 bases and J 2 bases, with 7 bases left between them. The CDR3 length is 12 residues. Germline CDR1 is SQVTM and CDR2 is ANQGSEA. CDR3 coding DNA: TGCAGCGTTGTGCCCCACACAGATACGCAGTATTTT. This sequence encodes CSVVPHTDTQYF.

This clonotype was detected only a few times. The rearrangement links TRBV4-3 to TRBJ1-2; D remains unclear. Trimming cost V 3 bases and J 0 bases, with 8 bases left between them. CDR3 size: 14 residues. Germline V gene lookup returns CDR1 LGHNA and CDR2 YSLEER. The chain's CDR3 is CASSQNVANYGYTF. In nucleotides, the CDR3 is TGCGCCAGCAGCCAGAACGTAGCTAACTATGGCTACACCTTC.

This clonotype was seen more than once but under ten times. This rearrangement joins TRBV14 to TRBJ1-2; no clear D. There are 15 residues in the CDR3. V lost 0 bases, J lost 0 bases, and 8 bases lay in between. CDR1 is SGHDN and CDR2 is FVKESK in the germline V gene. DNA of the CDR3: TGTGCCAGCAGCCAAGATTGGGCAGCTAACTATGGCTACACCTTC. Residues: CASSQDWAANYGYTF.

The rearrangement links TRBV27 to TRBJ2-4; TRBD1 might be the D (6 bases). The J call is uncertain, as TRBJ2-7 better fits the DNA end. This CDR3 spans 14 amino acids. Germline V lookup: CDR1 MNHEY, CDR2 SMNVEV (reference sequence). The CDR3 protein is CASSPRDNSYEQYF. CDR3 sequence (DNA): TGTGCCAGCAGTCCCAGGGACAACTCCTACGAGCAGTACTTC.

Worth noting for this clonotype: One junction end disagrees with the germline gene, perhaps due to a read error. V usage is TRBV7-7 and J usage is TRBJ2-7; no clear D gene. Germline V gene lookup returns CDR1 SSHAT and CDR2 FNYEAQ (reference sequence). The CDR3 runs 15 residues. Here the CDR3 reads CASSPVSDPSGEQYF. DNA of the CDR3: TGTGCTAGCAGCCCAGTGTCGGACCCTTCGGGTGAGCAGTACTTC.

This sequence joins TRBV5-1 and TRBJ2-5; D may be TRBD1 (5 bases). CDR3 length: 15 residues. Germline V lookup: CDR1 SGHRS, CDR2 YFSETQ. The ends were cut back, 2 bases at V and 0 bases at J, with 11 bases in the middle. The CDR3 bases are TGCGCCAGCAGCTTACTCACAGGTTACCAAGAGACCCAGTACTTC. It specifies CASSLLTGYQETQYF.

The CDR3 coding sequence is TGTGCCAGCTCACCCGGGGACATAAACTATGGCTACACCTTC. This codes for CASSPGDINYGYTF. V is TRBV18 and J is TRBJ1-2; tentative D call: TRBD1 (6 bases). Germline loops: CDR1 KGHSH, CDR2 LQKENI. V was cut by 3 bases and J by 2 bases, with 10 bases left in between. CDR3 length: 14 residues.

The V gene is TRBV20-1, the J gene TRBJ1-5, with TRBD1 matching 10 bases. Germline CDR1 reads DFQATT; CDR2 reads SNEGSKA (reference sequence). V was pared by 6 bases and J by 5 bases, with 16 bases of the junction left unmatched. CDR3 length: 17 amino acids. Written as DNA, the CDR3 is TGCAGTGCCAAGACAAGGGACAGGGGTGGGATCTATCAGCCCCAGCATTTT. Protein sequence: CSAKTRDRGGIYQPQHF.

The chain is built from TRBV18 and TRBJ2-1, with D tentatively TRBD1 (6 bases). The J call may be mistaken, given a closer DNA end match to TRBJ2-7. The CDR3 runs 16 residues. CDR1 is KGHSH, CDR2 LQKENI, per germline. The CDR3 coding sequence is TGTGCCAGCTCACCACGCCTGGGGGCAGGCTACAATGAGCAGTACTTC. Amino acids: CASSPRLGAGYNEQYF.

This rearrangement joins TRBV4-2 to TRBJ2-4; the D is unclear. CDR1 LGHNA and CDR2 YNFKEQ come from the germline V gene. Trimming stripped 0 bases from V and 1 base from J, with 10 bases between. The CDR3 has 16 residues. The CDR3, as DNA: TGTGCCAGCAGCCAAGAGCGAGGAGCGGCCAAAAACATTCAGTACTTC. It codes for CASSQERGAAKNIQYF.

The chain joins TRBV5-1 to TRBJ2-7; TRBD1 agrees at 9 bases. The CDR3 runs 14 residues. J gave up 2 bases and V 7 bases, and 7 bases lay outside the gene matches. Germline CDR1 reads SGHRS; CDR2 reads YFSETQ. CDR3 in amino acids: CASGRQGGAYEQYF. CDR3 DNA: TGCGCCAGCGGTCGACAGGGGGGCGCCTACGAGCAGTACTTC.

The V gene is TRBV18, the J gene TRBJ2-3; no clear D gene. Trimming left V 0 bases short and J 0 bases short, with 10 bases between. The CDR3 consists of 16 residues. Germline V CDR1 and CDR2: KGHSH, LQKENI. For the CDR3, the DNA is TGTGCCAGCTCACCACCATACAGAACTAGCACAGATACGCAGTATTTT. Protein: CASSPPYRTSTDTQYF.

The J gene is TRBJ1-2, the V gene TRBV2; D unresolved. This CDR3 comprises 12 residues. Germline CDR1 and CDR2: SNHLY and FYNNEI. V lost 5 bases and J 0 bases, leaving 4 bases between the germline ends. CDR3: CASSTANYGYTF. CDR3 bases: TGTGCCAGCAGTACAGCTAACTATGGCTACACCTTC.

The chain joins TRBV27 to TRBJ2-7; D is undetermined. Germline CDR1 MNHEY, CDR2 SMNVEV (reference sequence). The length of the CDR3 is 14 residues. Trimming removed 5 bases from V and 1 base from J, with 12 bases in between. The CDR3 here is CASSPQSASYEQYF. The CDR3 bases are TGTGCCAGCAGTCCCCAAAGCGCGTCCTACGAGCAGTACTTC.

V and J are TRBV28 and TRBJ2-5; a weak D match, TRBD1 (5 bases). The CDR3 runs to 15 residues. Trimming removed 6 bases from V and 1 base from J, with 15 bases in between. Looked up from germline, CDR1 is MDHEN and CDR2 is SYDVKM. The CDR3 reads CASSGRQIFQETQYF. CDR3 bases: TGTGCCAGCAGCGGTCGACAGATATTCCAAGAGACCCAGTACTTC.

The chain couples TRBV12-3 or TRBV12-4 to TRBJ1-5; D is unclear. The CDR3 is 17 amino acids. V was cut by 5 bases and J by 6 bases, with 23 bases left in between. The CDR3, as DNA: TGTGCCAGCAGTGCTTCCAGAGGTGGGTTTGCTCGTCAGCCCCAGCATTTT. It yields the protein CASSASRGGFARQPQHF.

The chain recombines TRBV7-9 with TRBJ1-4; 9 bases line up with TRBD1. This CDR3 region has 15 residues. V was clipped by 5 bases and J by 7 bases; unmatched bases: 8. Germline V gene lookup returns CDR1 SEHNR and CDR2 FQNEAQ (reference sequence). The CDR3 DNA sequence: TGTGCCAGCAGCATAAGGACAGGGGAGGTTGAAAAACTGTTTTTT. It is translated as CASSIRTGEVEKLFF.

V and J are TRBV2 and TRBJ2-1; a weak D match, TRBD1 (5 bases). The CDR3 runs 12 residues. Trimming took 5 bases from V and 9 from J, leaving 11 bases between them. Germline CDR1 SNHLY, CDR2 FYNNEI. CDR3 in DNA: TGTGCCAGCAGTACACAGGTGGCTGAGCAGTTCTTC. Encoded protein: CASSTQVAEQFF.

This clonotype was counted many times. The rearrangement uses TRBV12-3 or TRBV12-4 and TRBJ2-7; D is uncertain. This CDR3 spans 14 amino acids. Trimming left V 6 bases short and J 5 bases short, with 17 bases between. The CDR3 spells CASSLSTPTNEQYF. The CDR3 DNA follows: TGTGCCAGCAGCCTATCGACGCCAACTAACGAGCAGTACTTC.

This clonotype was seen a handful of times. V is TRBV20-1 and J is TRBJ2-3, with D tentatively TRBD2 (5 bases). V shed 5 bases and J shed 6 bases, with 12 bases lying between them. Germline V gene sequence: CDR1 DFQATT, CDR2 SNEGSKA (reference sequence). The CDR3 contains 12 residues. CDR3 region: CSAEDFSDTQYF. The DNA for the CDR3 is TGCAGTGCTGAGGACTTCTCCGATACGCAGTATTTT.

The CDR3 sequence: CASSAYGMNEQFF. For the CDR3, the DNA is TGCGCCAGCAGTGCTTACGGCATGAATGAGCAGTTCTTC. The V and J genes are TRBV10-2 and TRBJ2-1; D ambiguous. The CDR3 has 13 amino acids. Trimming took off 4 bases at V and 7 bases at J, with 11 bases between the two ends. Germline V gene sequence: CDR1 WSHSY, CDR2 SAAADI.

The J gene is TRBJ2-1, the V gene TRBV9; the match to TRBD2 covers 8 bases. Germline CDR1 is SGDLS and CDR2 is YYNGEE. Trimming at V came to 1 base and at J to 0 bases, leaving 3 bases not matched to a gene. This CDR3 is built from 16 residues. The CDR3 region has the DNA TGTGCCAGCAGCGTATTAGCGGGGCGCTCCTACAATGAGCAGTTCTTC. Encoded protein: CASSVLAGRSYNEQFF.

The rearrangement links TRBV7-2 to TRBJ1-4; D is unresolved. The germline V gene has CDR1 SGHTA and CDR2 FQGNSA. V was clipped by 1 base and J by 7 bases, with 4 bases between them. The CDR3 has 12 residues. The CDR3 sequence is CASSLVFEKLFF. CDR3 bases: TGTGCCAGCAGCTTAGTATTTGAAAAACTGTTTTTT. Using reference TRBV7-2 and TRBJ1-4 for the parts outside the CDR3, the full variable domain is GAGVSQSPSNKVTEKGKDVELRCDPISGHTALYWYRQSLGQGLEFLIYFQGNSAPDKSGLPSDRFSAERTGGSVSTLTIQRTQQEDSAVYLCASSLVFEKLFFGSGTQLSVL.

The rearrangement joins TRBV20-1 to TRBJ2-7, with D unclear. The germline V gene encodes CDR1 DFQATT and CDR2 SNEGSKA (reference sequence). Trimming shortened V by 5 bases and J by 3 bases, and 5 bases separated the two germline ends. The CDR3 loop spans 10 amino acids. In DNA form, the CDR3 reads TGCAGTGCTGAGGACTACGAGCAGTACTTC. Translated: CSAEDYEQYF.

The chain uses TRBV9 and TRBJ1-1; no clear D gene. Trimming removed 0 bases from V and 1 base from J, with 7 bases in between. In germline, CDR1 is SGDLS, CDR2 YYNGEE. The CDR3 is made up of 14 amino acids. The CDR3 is CASSVALANTEAFF. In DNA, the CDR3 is TGTGCCAGCAGCGTAGCGCTGGCGAACACTGAAGCTTTCTTT.

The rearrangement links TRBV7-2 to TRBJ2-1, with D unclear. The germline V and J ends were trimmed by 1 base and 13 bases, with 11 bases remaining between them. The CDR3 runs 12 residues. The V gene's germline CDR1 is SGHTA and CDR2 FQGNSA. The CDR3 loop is CASSLGRYVQFF. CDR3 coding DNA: TGTGCCAGCAGCTTAGGAAGGTACGTTCAGTTCTTC. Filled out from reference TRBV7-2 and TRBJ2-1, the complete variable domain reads GAGVSQSPSNKVTEKGKDVELRCDPISGHTALYWYRQSLGQGLEFLIYFQGNSAPDKSGLPSDRFSAERTGGSVSTLTIQRTQQEDSAVYLCASSLGRYVQFFGPGTRLTVL.

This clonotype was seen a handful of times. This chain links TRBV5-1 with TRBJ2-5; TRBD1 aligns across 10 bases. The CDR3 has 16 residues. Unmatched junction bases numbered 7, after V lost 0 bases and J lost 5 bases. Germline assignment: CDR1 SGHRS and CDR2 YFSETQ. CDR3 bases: TGCGCCAGCAGCTTGGGGGGACAGGGGTTCGCCGAGACCCAGTACTTC. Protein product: CASSLGGQGFAETQYF.

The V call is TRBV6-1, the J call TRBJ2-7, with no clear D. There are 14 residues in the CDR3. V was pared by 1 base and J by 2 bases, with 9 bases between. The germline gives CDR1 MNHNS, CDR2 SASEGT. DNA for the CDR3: TGTGCCAGCAGTGAAGGGGATGGCGCCTACGAGCAGTACTTC. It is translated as CASSEGDGAYEQYF.